This T cell receptor beta chain appears in the sequencing data of a study of early stage breast cancer tumors. Study context: Most invasive tumors, twelve of 16, were ER+/PR+/HER2-.

V lost 0 bases, J lost 3 bases, and 14 bases lay in between. CDR1 and CDR2 from the germline V gene are MGHRA and YSYEKL. This CDR3 is built from 16 residues. The table lists this clone with a few counts. Profiling relied on immunoSEQ multiplex PCR, and the TCRdb table lists in-frame clones only, not all of them. The sample consists of approximately 75,000 clones, less than 90% of them appearing once. This receptor was obtained from a person aged 35 to 50 with breast cancer. The genes are TRBV4-1 and TRBJ1-1; D is ambiguous. Material: blood. The CDR3 nucleotides read TGCGCCAGCAGCCAAGAGTCTTTTGGCGGGTACACTGAAGCTTTCTTT. This sequence encodes CASSQESFGGYTEAFF.